This TCR beta chain comes out of a study of control samples from healthy donors and cancer patients. The germline V and J ends were trimmed by 1 base and 5 bases, with 14 bases remaining between them. Germline-derived CDR1 and CDR2 are MNHNS and SASEGT. This CDR3 contains 15 residues. Profiling relied on immunoSEQ multiplex PCR, and the TCRdb table lists in-frame clones only, not all of them. The sample has 120,000 or so clones, 80% to 90% seen once; the top ten hold 12%. Material for sequencing was blood. The receptor's source is a man aged 30 to 45 in good health. The chain carries TRBV6-1 and TRBJ1-2; D perhaps matches TRBD1 (5 bases). CDR3 DNA: TGTGCCAGCAGTGAAGAACAGCGAGGGGCTTATGGCTACACCTTC. Translating gives CASSEEQRGAYGYTF.